These 30 T cell receptor beta chains share one sample of origin, sequenced in a study of regulatory T cells in long-lasting Graves disease. To make TCR beta libraries, researchers used iRepertoire HTBI primers and Arm-PCR of CDR3 regions. TCRdb independently ran MiXCR on the multiplex PCR reads; one entry per CDR3 protein. The sample lists 550,000 to 650,000 distinct CDR3 sequences; about 16% were seen once. Regarding time point: newly diagnosed GD, antithyroid drugs for less than 3 months. Preparation of the TCR library used RNA extracted from PBMCs. The sample was also reused in another study, on T cells in Graves' hyperthyroidism and ophthalmopathy.

The specimen was peripheral blood mononuclear cells (PBMCs), collected at new diagnosis, from a patient treated with antithyroid drugs. These receptors were taken from a man between 18 and 29 years old with Graves disease.

This clonotype came up a few times. The chain is built from TRBV29-1 and TRBJ2-3, with D perhaps TRBD1 (5 bases). V was cut by 4 bases and J by 4 bases, with 15 bases left in between. Germline V gene data show CDR1 as SQVTM and CDR2 as ANQGSEA. The CDR3 loop spans 14 amino acids. The CDR3 DNA follows: TGCAGCGTTGGGTTTGGCCAGGGCCCAGATACGCAGTATTTT. Protein: CSVGFGQGPDTQYF.

This clonotype was counted at least ten times. The chain has TRBV11-2 and TRBJ2-5; D remains unclear. This CDR3 has 16 residues. Between the trimmed V and J ends, which lost 4 bases and 0 bases, there was a span of 15 bases. CDR1 SGHAT and CDR2 FQNNGV come from the germline V gene. The CDR3 coding sequence is TGTGCCAGCAGCTCCTCTCTGATCCGTAACCAAGAGACCCAGTACTTC. It is translated as CASSSSLIRNQETQYF.

This clonotype was detected a few times. V and J are TRBV20-1 and TRBJ1-3, with TRBD1 as a possible D gene (6 bases). The germline CDR1 and CDR2 sequences are DFQATT and SNEGSKA (reference sequence). V lost 0 bases, J lost 0 bases, and 12 bases lay in between. This CDR3 comprises 16 residues. The CDR3, as DNA: TGCAGTGCTAGAGATTGGGACATATACTCTGGAAACACCATATATTTT. Protein sequence: CSARDWDIYSGNTIYF.

This clonotype was recorded at least ten times. The chain has TRBV5-1 and TRBJ1-1; a weak D match, TRBD1 (5 bases). The CDR3 length is 14 residues. In germline, CDR1 is SGHRS, CDR2 YFSETQ. V was clipped by 5 bases and J by 5 bases, with 16 bases between them. CDR3 sequence reads: CASSRDTQGTEAFF. In nucleotides, the CDR3 is TGCGCCAGCAGTCGTGACACCCAGGGAACTGAAGCTTTCTTT.

In the case of this clonotype: Because the CDR3 is missing its conserved closing phenylalanine or tryptophan, this is likely a read error. The rearrangement joins TRBV5-8 to TRBJ1-2; the D gene is possibly TRBD1 (5 bases). Germline V gene lookup returns CDR1 SGHTS and CDR2 YDEGEE. The CDR3 runs 16 residues. The CDR3 DNA follows: TGCGCCAGCAGCTGGGACCTACCCGGTGCTAACTATGGCTACACCCTC. Translating it yields CASSWDLPGANYGYTL.

This clonotype was counted at least ten times. This chain connects TRBV6-1 to TRBJ1-3; perhaps TRBD1 as D (6 bases). The CDR3 runs 14 residues. CDR1 is MNHNS and CDR2 is SASEGT in the germline V gene. Trimming took 5 bases from V and 3 from J, leaving 11 bases between them. CDR3 in amino acids: CASSSRGFGNTIYF. In DNA form, the CDR3 reads TGTGCCAGCAGTAGCAGGGGTTTTGGAAACACCATATATTTT.

This clonotype turned up a few times. This chain uses TRBV20-1 with TRBJ1-5; D remains ambiguous. The CDR3 has 15 residues. Looked up from germline, CDR1 is DFQATT and CDR2 is SNEGSKA (reference sequence). The germline V and J ends were trimmed by 0 bases and 7 bases, with 16 bases remaining between them. The CDR3 bases are TGCAGTGCTAGAGATTACAGTCAGATCCTACAGCCCCAGCATTTT. Translating gives CSARDYSQILQPQHF.

The chain has TRBV27 and TRBJ1-6; D is unresolved. Germline lookup yields CDR1 MNHEY and CDR2 SMNVEV (reference sequence). The CDR3 sequence is 13 residues long. The V end lost 5 bases, the J end lost 4 bases, and 6 bases lay between the germline ends. DNA for the CDR3: TGTGCCAGCAGTCCCCGATATAATTCACCCCTCCACTTT. Translation gives CASSPRYNSPLHF.

This chain joins TRBV29-1 and TRBJ2-7; TRBD2 matches at 10 bases. The ends lost 4 bases at V and 6 bases at J; junction bases unmatched: 6. CDR1 is SQVTM, CDR2 ANQGSEA, per germline. The CDR3 length is 13 residues. The CDR3: CSVVASGRSEQYF. The DNA for the CDR3 is TGCAGCGTTGTGGCTAGCGGGAGAAGCGAGCAGTACTTC.

This clonotype was seen a few times. The chain employs TRBV20-1 and TRBJ2-2; TRBD2 matches 12 bases. Per germline, CDR1 DFQATT and CDR2 SNEGSKA (reference sequence). CDR3 length equals 19 residues. The J segment lost 4 bases and the V segment lost 0 bases, leaving 12 bases of the junction unmatched. CDR3 nucleotides: TGCAGTGCTAGAGATTCCCTAGCTAGCGGGAGGGGGAGCACCGGGGAGCTGTTTTTT. Its protein product is CSARDSLASGRGSTGELFF.

This clonotype was seen repeatedly, ten times or more. The chain is built from TRBV10-2 and TRBJ1-1, with D unresolved. Germline assignment: CDR1 WSHSY and CDR2 SAAADI. V was cut by 6 bases and J by 5 bases, with 13 bases left in between. This CDR3 region has 13 residues. The CDR3 sequence: CASSQEVGTEAFF. CDR3 nucleotide sequence: TGCGCCAGCAGCCAGGAGGTGGGAACTGAAGCTTTCTTT.

V is TRBV10-3 and J is TRBJ2-7; D is possibly TRBD2 (5 bases). Germline V lookup: CDR1 ENHRY, CDR2 SYGVKD. The V end was cut by 3 bases, the J end by 5 bases, with 5 bases between. The length of the CDR3 is 11 residues. The CDR3 DNA sequence: TGTGCCATCAGTGACGGGGACGAGCAGTACTTC. Translated: CAISDGDEQYF.

This clonotype came up a few times. This chain links TRBV7-2 with TRBJ2-2; no firm D call. The CDR3 is 14 amino acids. Germline V lookup: CDR1 SGHTA, CDR2 FQGNSA. Trimming left V 1 base short and J 3 bases short, with 6 bases between. CDR3 nucleotides: TGTGCCAGCAGCTTAGATTCGTACACCGGGGAGCTGTTTTTT. Protein: CASSLDSYTGELFF.

The rearrangement links TRBV15 to TRBJ2-1; D uncertain. Per germline, CDR1 LNHNV and CDR2 YYDKDF (reference sequence). This CDR3 is built from 14 residues. V was trimmed by 5 bases and J by 0 bases, leaving 8 bases between them. The CDR3 bases are TGTGCCACCAGCGGCGGTAGCTCCTACAATGAGCAGTTCTTC. Translation gives CATSGGSSYNEQFF.

The V call is TRBV5-4, the J call TRBJ2-3; D not resolved. Germline V CDR1 and CDR2: SGHNT, YYREEE (reference sequence). CDR3 size: 14 residues. With 0 bases removed from V and 6 bases from J, the gap between germline ends came to 11 bases. The CDR3: CASSLAGRRDTQYF. CDR3 nucleotides: TGTGCCAGCAGCTTGGCTGGCAGGCGGGATACGCAGTATTTT.

This chain links TRBV4-1 with TRBJ2-7, with 9 bases identical to TRBD1. V dropped 6 bases and J dropped 2; count of bases not matched to a gene: 11. The germline CDR1 and CDR2 sequences are MGHRA and YSYEKL. This CDR3 region has 16 residues. Here the CDR3 DNA reads TGCGCCAGCAGGCAACAGGGGGCCATTCCGACCTACGAGCAGTACTTC. As protein: CASRQQGAIPTYEQYF.

V is TRBV29-1 and J is TRBJ2-2; possible D gene TRBD2, 6 bases. This CDR3 region has 15 residues. The V and J ends lost 6 bases and 8 bases respectively, with 22 bases between them. The germline CDR1 and CDR2 sequences are SQVTM and ANQGSEA. The CDR3 here is CSVQKTSSGGGELFF. The CDR3 DNA reads TGCAGCGTGCAAAAGACTAGTAGTGGCGGTGGGGAGCTGTTTTTT.

This clonotype has ten or more counts. This chain connects TRBV27 to TRBJ2-1; perhaps TRBD2 as D (5 bases). CDR1 is MNHEY, CDR2 SMNVEV, per germline (reference sequence). The CDR3 extends over 14 amino acids. V was pared by 3 bases and J by 0 bases, with 6 bases between. The CDR3 sequence: CASSLTISYNEQFF. DNA for the CDR3: TGTGCCAGCAGTTTGACTATCTCCTACAATGAGCAGTTCTTC.

This clonotype has just a few counts. As the CDR3 is not closed by the conserved phenylalanine or tryptophan, this likely results from a read error. The chain is built from TRBV2 and TRBJ1-5, with D unclear. Deletions cut 4 bases from V and 9 bases from J, with 16 bases between. This CDR3 region has 14 residues. From germline, CDR1 is SNHLY and CDR2 FYNNEI. The CDR3 region is CASSGADGGGPQHL. CDR3 sequence (DNA): TGTGCCAGCAGTGGAGCCGATGGTGGAGGGCCCCAGCATCTT.

This clonotype has a count of ten or more. The chain links TRBV5-1 to TRBJ1-1; D call uncertain. This CDR3 is built from 12 residues. From germline, CDR1 is SGHRS and CDR2 YFSETQ. The V end lost 7 bases, the J end lost 1 base, and 8 bases lay between the germline ends. CDR3 bases: TGCGCCAGCGGTAATCCGAACACTGAAGCTTTCTTT. It yields the protein CASGNPNTEAFF.

The table lists this clonotype with a few counts. The chain has TRBV19 and TRBJ2-2; 8 positions agree with TRBD1. The CDR3 runs to 17 residues. CDR1 and CDR2 (germline): LNHDA, SQIVND (reference sequence). V dropped 4 bases and J dropped 1; count of bases not matched to a gene: 8. CDR3 bases: TGTGCCAGTAGTAGCCGGACAGGGAGAGGGAACACCGGGGAGCTGTTTTTT. This sequence encodes CASSSRTGRGNTGELFF.

This clonotype was seen more than once but under ten times. The rearrangement uses TRBV5-1 and TRBJ2-7, with 7 positions matching TRBD1. Looked up from germline, CDR1 is SGHRS and CDR2 is YFSETQ. CDR3 length: 14 residues. The trim removed 4 bases at V and 2 bases at J, leaving 6 bases unmatched. CDR3 sequence reads: CASSHTGTAYEQYF. CDR3 in DNA: TGCGCCAGCAGCCATACCGGGACAGCCTACGAGCAGTACTTC.

In the case of this clonotype: A much larger clone lies a single base off, so this may be a read error. CDR3 in amino acids: CASSLRRGSEQFF. As DNA, the CDR3 is TGTGCCAGCAGCCTGAGACGGGGGAGTGAGCAGTTCTTC. The J gene is TRBJ2-1, the V gene TRBV11-3, with a weak D call TRBD2 (6 bases). The V gene lost 5 bases and the J gene lost 9 bases, with 14 bases spanning the gap. Germline CDR1 and CDR2: SGHNT and YENEEA. CDR3 length: 13 amino acids.

This clonotype has only a few counts. The V call is TRBV10-2, the J call TRBJ2-5; TRBD1 might be the D (6 bases). CDR1 WSHSY and CDR2 SAAADI come from the germline V gene. This CDR3 is built from 13 residues. V was trimmed by 6 bases and J by 3 bases, leaving 11 bases between them. CDR3 bases: TGCGCCAGCAGAGGAGCAGGGGAAGAGACCCAGTACTTC. Its translation: CASRGAGEETQYF.

This clonotype was counted ten times or more. The rearrangement joins TRBV20-1 to TRBJ2-2; D gene ambiguous. Germline values: CDR1 DFQATT, CDR2 SNEGSKA (reference sequence). There are 13 residues in the CDR3. Trimming took 4 bases from V and 1 from J, leaving 7 bases between them. DNA for the CDR3: TGCAGTGCTAAGGCCGAGAACACCGGGGAGCTGTTTTTT. It yields the protein CSAKAENTGELFF.

In its sample, this clonotype was seen many times. The chain has TRBV6-2 or TRBV6-3 and TRBJ2-3; D may be TRBD1 (6 bases). Trimming cost V 5 bases and J 2 bases, with 14 bases left between them. The CDR3 length is 15 residues. Germline loops: CDR1 MNHEY, CDR2 SVGEGT. CDR3 residues: CASSPGTLDTDTQYF. In DNA form, the CDR3 reads TGTGCCAGCAGTCCCGGGACACTGGACACAGATACGCAGTATTTT.

The rearrangement links TRBV12-3 or TRBV12-4 to TRBJ1-2; 10 positions agree with TRBD1. With 7 bases clipped from V and 3 bases from J, the junction kept 8 bases outside the gene matches. The CDR3 runs 15 residues. The CDR3 reads CASNPGQGRDYGYTF. The DNA of the CDR3 is TGTGCCAGCAACCCGGGACAGGGGAGGGACTATGGCTACACCTTC.

The V and J genes are TRBV20-1 and TRBJ1-5, with TRBD1 identical over 7 bases. The CDR3 extends over 12 amino acids. J lost 3 bases, V lost 8 bases, and 4 bases had no gene match. Germline V gives CDR1 DFQATT, CDR2 SNEGSKA (reference sequence). This chain's CDR3 is CSRDRDNQPQHF. The CDR3 DNA sequence: TGCAGTCGCGACAGGGACAATCAGCCCCAGCATTTT.

This clonotype was counted between two and nine times. The rearrangement uses TRBV12-5 and TRBJ2-3, with a tentative D call TRBD1 (6 bases). The length of the CDR3 is 12 residues. V was pared by 5 bases and J by 11 bases, with 14 bases between. Germline V CDR1 and CDR2: LGHNT, FRNRAP. The CDR3 nucleotides are TGTGCTAGTGGTCGGGACAACGGTGGGCAGTATTTT. This encodes CASGRDNGGQYF.

This clonotype came up many times. The chain employs TRBV2 and TRBJ2-7, with D perhaps matching TRBD2 (6 bases). Trimming shortened V by 6 bases and J by 7 bases, and 16 bases separated the two germline ends. Per the germline V gene, CDR1 is SNHLY and CDR2 is FYNNEI. This CDR3 region has 13 residues. CDR3 in DNA: TGTGCCAGCAGGGGGGAGACGGCGGGGGAGCAGTACTTC. It translates to CASRGETAGEQYF.